This TCR beta chain was found in a study of Ad26.COV2.S vaccination and SARS-CoV-2 variants. Study findings and constraints: Substantial breadth was reported for post-vaccination spike-specific CD8+ and CD4+ T cells.

The CDR3 is 15 residues long. The germline CDR1 and CDR2 sequences are SNHLY and FYNNEI. The ends were cut back, 2 bases at V and 3 bases at J, with 11 bases in the middle. Details on this clone: Its antigen remains unidentified.

Treatment indicated: over 15 received Ad26.COV2.S at low or high dose, single or two shots; roughly five received placebo; per-sample allocation not given. Repertoires come from day 63 after the first vaccine or placebo injection. Donor was an adult aged 18-55 years in Boston. An Ad26 vector expressing Wuhan-strain SARS-CoV-2 spike served as the vaccine. Sequencing was performed with immunoSEQ multiplex PCR; in TCRdb, only in-frame clones are kept and a portion is missing. The data show around 340,000 clones, approximately 90% seen once. This clonotype originated in a person aged 18 to 65 who received the Ad26.COV2.S COVID-19 vaccine or a placebo. This chain connects TRBV2 to TRBJ1-5; D gene ambiguous. The sequencing here drew on peripheral blood, taken in a trial of Ad26.COV2.S vaccine versus placebo. The CDR3 coding sequence is TGTGCCAGCAGTGAAACTCGGGTTGCCAATCAGCCCCAGCATTTT. Its translation is CASSETRVANQPQHF.